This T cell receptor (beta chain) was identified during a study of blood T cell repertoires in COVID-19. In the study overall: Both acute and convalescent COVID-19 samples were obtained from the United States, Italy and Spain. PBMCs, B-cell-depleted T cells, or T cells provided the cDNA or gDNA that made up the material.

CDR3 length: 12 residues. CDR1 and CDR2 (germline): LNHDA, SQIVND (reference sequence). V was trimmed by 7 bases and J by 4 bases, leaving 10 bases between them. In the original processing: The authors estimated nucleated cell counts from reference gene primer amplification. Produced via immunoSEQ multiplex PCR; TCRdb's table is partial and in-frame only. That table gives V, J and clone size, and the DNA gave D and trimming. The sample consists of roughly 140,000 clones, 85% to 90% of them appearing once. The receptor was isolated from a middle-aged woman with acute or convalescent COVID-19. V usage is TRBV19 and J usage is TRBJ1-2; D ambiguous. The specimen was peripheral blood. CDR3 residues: CASIATLYGYTF. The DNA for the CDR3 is TGTGCCAGTATTGCGACTCTCTATGGCTACACCTTC.